The entry that follows covers one T cell receptor (beta chain) sequence. This clone was seen just once. Which antigen it targets is not known. Per-base qualities were not stored, and no clone one base away is much larger. TCRbeta CDR3 regions were amplified from genomic DNA using the immunoSEQ Assay, a bias-controlled multiplex PCR. In the paper's pipeline: The number of nucleated cells in each sample was estimated by amplification of reference gene primers within the assay. Sequence reads were collapsed and filtered to measure the absolute abundance of every unique TCRbeta CDR3 rearrangement. Productive Simpson clonality was computed per sample as the square root of Simpson's diversity index over productive rearrangements. This is the immuneACCESS table as TCRdb keeps it, with only in-frame sequences that have V and J called. A part of the clones is gone; compared with another copy, unresolved V genes explain less than half, and the rest is unexplained. From that table come the V and J calls and clone size; the DNA was used to work out D and trimming. Across this sample there are about 260,000 clones, with about 90% seen only once. Of the sample, approximately 2.3% is held by the ten largest clones.

This record comes from a study of blood T cell repertoires in COVID-19 (TCRdb year 2020). Describing the broader study: Collaborator samples came from the United States, Italy and Spain and covered acute and convalescent phases of COVID-19. The prospective study material was composed of cDNA or gDNA derived from T cells, B-cell-depleted T cells, or PBMCs. Subjects who had been exposed to COVID-19, were actively infected with it, or had recovered from it provided the deeply sampled blood TCRbeta repertoires that made up the dataset. A freely available public database, intended as a resource for researchers studying the immune response to SARS-CoV-2, is where the repertoires were released. Samples were obtained from the ongoing ImmuneRACE study (first 160 participants) and from some 1,200 subjects provided by 6 global collaborators. Sample metadata almost always included a de-identified subject ID, COVID-19 status, age in years and sex. Where available, HLA class I and class II types were obtained from metadata supplied by the sample provider rather than from assay-based typing.

Whole blood was collected in K2EDTA tubes by collaborating institutions according to the institutions' own protocols. For TCRbeta analysis, collaborators shipped samples as frozen whole blood, isolated PBMCs, or DNA extracted from either of those sample types. The research as a whole found: The quantity of clinical and demographic metadata differed by source and by participant and was supplied without curation.

Reading from cysteine to phenylalanine, the CDR3 counts 15 amino acids. Here the CDR3 DNA is all that survives: 45 bases in frame from base 1. The germline V and J ends show losses of 1 base and 6 bases respectively, and no gene match explains 6 bases of the junction. From a lookup of the germline V gene, CDR1 and CDR2 are LGHNA and YSLEER. The sequence was collected from a woman between 45 and 60 years old with acute or convalescent COVID-19. The sample consisted of peripheral blood. The chain joins TRBV4-3 to TRBJ2-3; a stretch of 8 junction bases matches TRBD2. CDR3 region: CASSQVPGRADTQYF. DNA sequence: TGCGCCAGCAGCCAAGTACCCGGGAGGGCCGATACGCAGTATTTT.